This TCR beta chain comes out of a study of breast tumors, draining lymph nodes, adjacent tissues. Notes on the study in general: The data were judged consistent with most tumor T cells coming from lymph node and expanding in tumor. That most tumor T cells come from lymph nodes remained unproven. Tumors had less TCR diversity than lymph nodes, more than nontumor tissue. Compared with basal-like, luminal-like tumors shared significantly more repertoire with nontumor tissue.

The CDR3 contains 16 residues. Germline assignment: CDR1 SGDLS and CDR2 YYNGEE. The lymph nodes were axillary draining lymph nodes from breast cancer patients. This clonotype was recorded a few times. Its specificity is unknown. Since a much larger clone is just one base distant, this may be a read error. TCRdb called the multiplex PCR reads again in MiXCR, with one record for every CDR3 protein. The data show 150,000 to 200,000 distinct CDR3 sequences, with 30% to 35% seen just once and about 4.1% held by the top ten. This clonotype was sampled from a female donor with breast cancer. Some clones in this sample may be carry-over from other donors' samples. The V gene is TRBV9, the J gene TRBJ2-6, with TRBD1 identical over 8 bases. The sample consisted of axillary lymph node tissue. As DNA, the CDR3 is TGTGCCAGCAGCGGGACAGGGAATCCTGGGGCCAACGCCCTGACTTTC. Translated, it gives CASSGTGNPGANALTF.